This entry lists 21 T cell receptor beta chains sequenced from one sample in a study of blood T cells in healthy people across ages. For the second PCR, which ran for roughly 7 to 11 cycles, a sample-barcoded 5' primer and a J-beta primer mix were used. TCRdb re-called the 5' RACE reads with MiXCR, one entry per CDR3 protein. The data hold about 1,500,000 distinct CDR3 sequences, with roughly 40% observed a single time. Sequencing was performed on blood. The receptor source for this set is a woman aged 18-30 years in good health.

The rearrangement joins TRBV9 to TRBJ2-5; 7 bases are a match to TRBD2. The V segment lost 3 bases and the J segment 11 bases; nucleotides outside the gene matches: 13. The CDR3 has 14 amino acids. Germline CDR1 and CDR2: SGDLS and YYNGEE. CDR3 sequence (DNA): TGTGCCAGCAGCGCCACAGAAGGGGCGGGGGAGCAGTACTTC. Its protein is CASSATEGAGEQYF.

This clonotype was detected once. The chain joins TRBV12-3 or TRBV12-4 to TRBJ2-1; D is unclear. Between the trimmed V and J ends, which lost 6 bases and 9 bases, there was a span of 12 bases. This CDR3 spans 12 amino acids. The CDR3 DNA follows: TGTGCCAGCAGCTGGGCTAGAGGTGAGCAGTTCTTC. This translates into CASSWARGEQFF.

The CDR3 is CASSQVLNSYNEQFF. CDR3 DNA: TGTGCCAGCAGCCAAGTACTCAACTCCTACAATGAGCAGTTCTTC. V and J are TRBV4-2 and TRBJ2-1; D call uncertain. The CDR3 is 15 amino acids. Germline CDR1 and CDR2: LGHNA and YNFKEQ. Trimming left V 1 base short and J 0 bases short, with 7 bases between.

This clonotype was counted between two and nine times. The chain recombines TRBV12-3 or TRBV12-4 with TRBJ2-3; 10 positions agree with TRBD1. CDR3 length: 16 amino acids. J lost 4 bases, V lost 5 bases, and 9 bases had no gene match. The CDR3 DNA follows: TGTGCCAGCAGTATGGGGGACAGGGGTTTCCCAGATACGCAGTATTTT. Protein product: CASSMGDRGFPDTQYF.

This clonotype was observed a few times. V is TRBV29-1 and J is TRBJ1-1; D possibly corresponds to TRBD1 (6 bases). Trimming left V 0 bases short and J 4 bases short, with 6 bases between. This CDR3 has 12 residues. Looked up from germline, CDR1 is SQVTM and CDR2 is ANQGSEA. As DNA, the CDR3 is TGCAGCGTTGAAGACAGGGGCACTGAAGCTTTCTTT. Residues: CSVEDRGTEAFF.

This rearrangement joins TRBV19 to TRBJ2-3, with D perhaps TRBD2 (5 bases). Trimming left V 7 bases short and J 0 bases short, with 11 bases between. Germline assignment: CDR1 LNHDA and CDR2 SQIVND (reference sequence). There are 14 residues in the CDR3. CDR3 coding DNA: TGTGCCAGTACCTCGGACTCAAGCACAGATACGCAGTATTTT. Protein sequence: CASTSDSSTDTQYF.

The rearrangement links TRBV7-2 to TRBJ2-2; 14 bases match TRBD2. Germline lookup yields CDR1 SGHTA and CDR2 FQGNSA. The V segment lost 6 bases and the J segment 0 bases; nucleotides outside the gene matches: 3. This CDR3 is built from 17 residues. The CDR3 sequence: CASRGTSGGANTGELFF. CDR3 DNA: TGTGCCAGCAGGGGGACTAGCGGGGGAGCGAACACCGGGGAGCTGTTTTTT.

V gene TRBV6-1 combines with J gene TRBJ2-3, with 13 positions matching TRBD2. V dropped 7 bases and J dropped 5; count of bases not matched to a gene: 12. The CDR3 totals 17 residues. From germline, CDR1 is MNHNS and CDR2 SASEGT. CDR3 bases: TGTGCCAGCACCGAGAGGGGACTAGCGGGGAGACAAGATACGCAGTATTTT. It specifies CASTERGLAGRQDTQYF.

The V and J genes are TRBV9 and TRBJ2-5; D may be TRBD2 (7 bases). The V and J ends lost 3 bases and 0 bases respectively, with 18 bases between them. This CDR3 contains 17 residues. Germline CDR1 reads SGDLS; CDR2 reads YYNGEE. The CDR3 nucleotides read TGTGCCAGCAGCGCTGGGGGGGCTAGCGCGTACCAAGAGACCCAGTACTTC. Encoded protein: CASSAGGASAYQETQYF.

A single count supports this clonotype. The V gene is TRBV28, the J gene TRBJ2-4; D is tentatively TRBD1 or TRBD2 (6 bases each). Judging by the DNA end, TRBJ2-7 fits better; the J call may be wrong. The CDR3 sequence is 16 residues long. Germline values: CDR1 MDHEN, CDR2 SYDVKM. The CDR3 nucleotides are TGTGCCAGCAACCCTCACATACGAGGGGGGTCCTACGAGCAGTACTTC. It specifies CASNPHIRGGSYEQYF.

The chain is built from TRBV12-3 or TRBV12-4 and TRBJ2-1; no clear D. The V end lost 6 bases, the J end lost 4 bases, and 13 bases lay between the germline ends. The CDR3 runs to 14 residues. The CDR3 coding sequence is TGTGCCAGCAGCCTACGAGGAGTTTACAATGAGCAGTTCTTC. Translation: CASSLRGVYNEQFF.

In this sample, this clonotype turned up a few times. This sequence joins TRBV29-1 and TRBJ2-7, with 10 bases that match TRBD2. Germline V gene data show CDR1 as SQVTM and CDR2 as ANQGSEA. The CDR3 totals 15 residues. V lost 6 bases, J lost 0 bases, and 8 bases stayed unmatched. Here the CDR3 DNA reads TGCAGCGTAGTAGCGGGAGGCAGGAGCTCCTACGAGCAGTACTTC. Translation: CSVVAGGRSSYEQYF.

On this clonotype: An end of the junction does not agree with germline; a read error may underlie this. V and J are TRBV19 and TRBJ2-7; D is possibly TRBD1 (8 bases). Germline V lookup: CDR1 LNHDA, CDR2 SQIVND (reference sequence). This CDR3 spans 14 amino acids. The CDR3 DNA is TGCGCCAGCAGCATAGGACAGGGAGGGTACGAGCAGTACTTC. Translating gives CASSIGQGGYEQYF.

The rearrangement uses TRBV28 and TRBJ1-2, with TRBD1 matching over 8 bases. The CDR3 has 15 amino acids. The trim removed 6 bases at V and 8 bases at J, leaving 14 bases unmatched. The germline CDR1 and CDR2 sequences are MDHEN and SYDVKM. The CDR3 region has the DNA TGTGCCAGCAGCTCTGCGGGGACAGGAACGGAAGGCTACACCTTC. The encoded protein is CASSSAGTGTEGYTF.

V gene TRBV20-1 combines with J gene TRBJ1-5; D ambiguous. The V end was cut by 5 bases, the J end by 6 bases, with 11 bases between. Germline lookup yields CDR1 DFQATT and CDR2 SNEGSKA (reference sequence). This CDR3 has 12 residues. The CDR3 DNA reads as TGCAGTGCTTACGAGGATGGTCAGCCCCAGCATTTT. It codes for CSAYEDGQPQHF.

In this sample, this clonotype turned up many times. The chain has TRBV28 and TRBJ2-7; D remains ambiguous. Germline V gene lookup returns CDR1 MDHEN and CDR2 SYDVKM. V lost 6 bases, J lost 4 bases, and 16 bases lay in between. CDR3 length: 14 amino acids. CDR3 bases: TGTGCCAGCAGCCGCCCACCCGGCCTTTACGAGCAGTACTTC. Residues: CASSRPPGLYEQYF.

This clonotype has only a few counts. The rearrangement links TRBV5-1 to TRBJ2-1; D is possibly TRBD1 (5 bases). There are 16 residues in the CDR3. The germline CDR1 and CDR2 sequences are SGHRS and YFSETQ. The ends were cut back, 2 bases at V and 8 bases at J, with 20 bases in the middle. CDR3 loop: CASSFEQPGVGDEQFF. CDR3 in DNA: TGCGCCAGCAGCTTCGAACAACCGGGCGTAGGGGATGAGCAGTTCTTC.

CDR3 sequence: CSAPVRGDTQYF. CDR3 nucleotide sequence: TGCAGTGCTCCTGTTAGGGGGGATACGCAGTATTTT. The chain is built from TRBV20-1 and TRBJ2-3; possibly TRBD1 for D (6 bases). V shed 5 bases and J shed 6 bases, with 12 bases lying between them. CDR3 length: 12 residues. Germline loops: CDR1 DFQATT, CDR2 SNEGSKA (reference sequence).

The V gene is TRBV7-9, the J gene TRBJ2-1; 10 positions match TRBD1. The CDR3 runs 16 residues. The junction had 13 bases not matched to a gene; V was cut back by 5 bases and J by 9 bases. Germline V gene data show CDR1 as SEHNR and CDR2 as FQNEAQ (reference sequence). The CDR3 DNA is TGTGCCAGCAGCAGCGGGACAGGGGCTTTTGAGGGTGAGCAGTTCTTC. This encodes CASSSGTGAFEGEQFF. The whole variable domain, remainder taken from reference TRBV7-9 and TRBJ2-1, is DTGVSQNPRHKITKRGQNVTFRCDPISEHNRLYWYRQTLGQGPEFLTYFQNEAQLEKSRLLSDRFSAERPKGSFSTLEIQRTEQGDSAMYLCASSSGTGAFEGEQFFGPGTRLTVL.

This chain uses TRBV4-2 with TRBJ1-2; possible D gene TRBD1, 6 bases. The germline V gene encodes CDR1 LGHNA and CDR2 YNFKEQ. V lost 1 base and J lost 2, with 14 bases in between. This CDR3 is 16 amino acids long. The CDR3 region is CASSQVSTGWNYGYTF. Here the CDR3 DNA reads TGTGCCAGCAGCCAAGTATCAACAGGGTGGAACTATGGCTACACCTTC.

The CDR3: CSARRELSYEQYF. In DNA, the CDR3 is TGCAGTGCGAGGCGGGAACTCTCCTACGAGCAGTACTTC. The rearrangement joins TRBV20-1 to TRBJ2-7; possibly TRBD2 for D (6 bases). Per germline, CDR1 DFQATT and CDR2 SNEGSKA (reference sequence). This CDR3 contains 13 residues. The V end was cut by 6 bases, the J end by 0 bases, with 12 bases between.